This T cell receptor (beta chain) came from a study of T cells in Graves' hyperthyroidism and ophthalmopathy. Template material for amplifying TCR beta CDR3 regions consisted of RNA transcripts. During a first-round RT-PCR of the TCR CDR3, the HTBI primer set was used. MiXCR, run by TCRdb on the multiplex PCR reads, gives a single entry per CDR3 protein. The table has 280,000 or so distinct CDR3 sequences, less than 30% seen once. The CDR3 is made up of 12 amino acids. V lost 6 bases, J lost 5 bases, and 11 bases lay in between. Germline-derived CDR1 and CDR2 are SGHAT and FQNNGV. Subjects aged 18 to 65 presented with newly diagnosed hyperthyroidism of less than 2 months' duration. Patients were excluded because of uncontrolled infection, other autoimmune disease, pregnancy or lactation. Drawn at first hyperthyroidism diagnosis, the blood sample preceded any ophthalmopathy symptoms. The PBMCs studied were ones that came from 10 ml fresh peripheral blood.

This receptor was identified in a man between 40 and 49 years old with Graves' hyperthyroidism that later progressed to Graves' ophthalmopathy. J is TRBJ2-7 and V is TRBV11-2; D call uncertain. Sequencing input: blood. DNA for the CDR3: TGTGCCAGCAGTCTCGGGTCCCACGAGCAGTACTTC. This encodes CASSLGSHEQYF.